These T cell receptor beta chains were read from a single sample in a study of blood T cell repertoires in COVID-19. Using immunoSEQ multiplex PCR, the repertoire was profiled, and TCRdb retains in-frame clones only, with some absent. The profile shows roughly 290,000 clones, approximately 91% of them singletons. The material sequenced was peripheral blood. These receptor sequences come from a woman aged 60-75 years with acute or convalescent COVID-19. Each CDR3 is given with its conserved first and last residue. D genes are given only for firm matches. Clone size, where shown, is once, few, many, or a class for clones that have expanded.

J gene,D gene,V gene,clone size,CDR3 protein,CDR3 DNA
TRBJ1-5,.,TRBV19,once,CASSIGLVSNQPQHF,TGTGCCAGTAGTATAGGACTAGTTAGCAATCAGCCCCAGCATTTT
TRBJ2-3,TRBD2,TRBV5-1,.,CASSLGTSGDLADTQYF,TGCGCCAGCAGCTTGGGGACTAGCGGGGATTTGGCAGATACGCAGTATTTT
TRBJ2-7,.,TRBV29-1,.,CSVVQGTTEQYF,TGCAGCGTTGTCCAGGGTACTACGGAGCAGTACTTC
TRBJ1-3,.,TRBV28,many,CASTLGVTIYF,TGTGCCAGCACCCTAGGGGTCACCATATATTTT
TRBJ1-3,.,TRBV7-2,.,CASSLGVRTDGNTIYF,TGTGCCAGCAGCTTAGGGGTCAGGACAGATGGAAACACCATATATTTT
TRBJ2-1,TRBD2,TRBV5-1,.,CASSQPAGGLPTEQFF,TGCGCCAGCAGCCAACCGGCGGGGGGGTTACCCACTGAGCAGTTCTTC
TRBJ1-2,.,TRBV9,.,CASSVGSGFGYTF,TGTGCCAGCAGCGTAGGGTCGGGTTTTGGCTACACCTTC
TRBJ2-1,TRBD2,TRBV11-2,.,CASSASTSGDYNEQFF,TGTGCCAGCAGCGCTTCGACTAGCGGGGATTACAATGAGCAGTTCTTC
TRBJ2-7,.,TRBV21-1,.,CASSSGQGPYEQYF,TGTGCCAGCAGTTCAGGACAGGGGCCCTACGAGCAGTACTTC
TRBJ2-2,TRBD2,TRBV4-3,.,CASSQDSTSGRAGTGELFF,TGCGCCAGCAGCCAAGACTCAACTAGCGGGAGGGCCGGGACCGGGGAGCTGTTTTTT
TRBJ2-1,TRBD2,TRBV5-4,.,CASSPPTSGGAWNEQFF,TGTGCCAGCAGCCCTCCTACTAGCGGGGGGGCCTGGAATGAGCAGTTCTTC
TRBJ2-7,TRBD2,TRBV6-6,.,CASSLTSGNYEQYF,TGTGCCAGCAGTTTGACTAGCGGAAACTACGAGCAGTACTTC
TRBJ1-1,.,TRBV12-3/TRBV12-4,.,CASSFPRTEAFF,TGTGCCAGCAGTTTCCCCCGCACTGAAGCTTTCTTT
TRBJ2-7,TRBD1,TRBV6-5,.,CASSANDRGANEQYF,TGTGCCAGCAGCGCTAATGACAGGGGGGCCAACGAGCAGTACTTC
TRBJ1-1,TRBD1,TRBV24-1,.,CAINPGQYMNTEAFF,TGTGCCATAAACCCGGGACAGTACATGAACACTGAAGCTTTCTTT
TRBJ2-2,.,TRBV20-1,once,CSARRDELFF,TGCAGTGCCCGACGGGATGAGCTGTTTTTT
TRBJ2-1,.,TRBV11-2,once,CASTTQEWVRGSGEQFF,TGTGCCAGCACCACGCAGGAGTGGGTGCGGGGCAGCGGTGAGCAGTTCTTC
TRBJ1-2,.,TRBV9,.,CASSVDGGRSNYGYTF,TGTGCCAGCAGCGTAGACGGGGGGAGGTCTAACTATGGCTACACCTTC
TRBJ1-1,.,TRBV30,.,CAWNRAGREAFF,TGTGCCTGGAATAGGGCAGGGAGGGAAGCTTTCTTT
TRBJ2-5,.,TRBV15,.,CATSRDGRMTQYF,TGTGCCACCAGCAGAGATGGGAGAATGACCCAGTACTTC
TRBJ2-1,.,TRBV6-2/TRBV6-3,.,CASSWTTNEQFF,TGTGCCAGCAGTTGGACTACCAATGAGCAGTTCTTC
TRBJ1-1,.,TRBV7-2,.,CASSPAPENYEAFF,TGTGCCAGCAGCCCCGCCCCGGAAAACTATGAAGCTTTCTTT
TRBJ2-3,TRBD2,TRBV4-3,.,CASSQDGRGEAGGPVDTQYF,TGCGCCAGCAGCCAAGATGGGAGAGGTGAAGCGGGGGGGCCAGTAGATACGCAGTATTTT
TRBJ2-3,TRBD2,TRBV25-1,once,CASSEWTSGKNTQYF,TGTGCCAGCAGTGAGTGGACTAGCGGGAAGAATACGCAGTATTTT
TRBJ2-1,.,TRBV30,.,CAWSVRAGVNNEQFF,TGTGCCTGGAGTGTACGGGCAGGGGTTAACAATGAGCAGTTCTTC
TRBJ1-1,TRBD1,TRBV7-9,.,CASSLAQGRTEAFF,TGTGCCAGCAGCTTAGCACAGGGGAGGACTGAAGCTTTCTTT
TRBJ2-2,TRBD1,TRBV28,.,CASSLTGSGTGELFF,TGTGCCAGCAGTCTGACAGGGAGTGGCACCGGGGAGCTGTTTTTT
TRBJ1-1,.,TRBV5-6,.,CASSWAGGSTEAFF,TGTGCCAGCAGCTGGGCGGGGGGGAGTACTGAAGCTTTCTTT
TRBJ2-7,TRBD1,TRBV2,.,CASSAHGTDYEQYF,TGTGCCAGCAGTGCCCATGGGACAGACTACGAGCAGTACTTC
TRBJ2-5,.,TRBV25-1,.,CASSDTSIQETQYF,TGTGCCAGCAGTGACACTTCCATTCAAGAGACCCAGTACTTC
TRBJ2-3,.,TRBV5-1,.,CASSSSVTDTQYF,TGCGCCAGCAGCTCCTCAGTAACAGATACGCAGTATTTT
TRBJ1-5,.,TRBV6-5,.,CASRPGTGGNQPQHF,TGTGCCAGCAGACCCGGGACTGGGGGCAATCAGCCCCAGCATTTT
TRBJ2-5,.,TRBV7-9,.,CASSNSGYQETQYF,TGTGCCAGCAGCAATAGCGGTTACCAAGAGACCCAGTACTTC
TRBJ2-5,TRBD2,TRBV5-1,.,CASSSVGLAGVETQYF,TGCGCCAGCAGCTCTGTGGGGCTAGCGGGAGTCGAGACCCAGTACTTC
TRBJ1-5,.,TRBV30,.,CASQQGTDQPQHF,TGTGCTAGCCAACAGGGTACGGATCAGCCCCAGCATTTT
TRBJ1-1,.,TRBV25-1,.,CASSEARLLNTEAFF,TGTGCCAGCAGTGAAGCGAGGCTTTTGAACACTGAAGCTTTCTTT